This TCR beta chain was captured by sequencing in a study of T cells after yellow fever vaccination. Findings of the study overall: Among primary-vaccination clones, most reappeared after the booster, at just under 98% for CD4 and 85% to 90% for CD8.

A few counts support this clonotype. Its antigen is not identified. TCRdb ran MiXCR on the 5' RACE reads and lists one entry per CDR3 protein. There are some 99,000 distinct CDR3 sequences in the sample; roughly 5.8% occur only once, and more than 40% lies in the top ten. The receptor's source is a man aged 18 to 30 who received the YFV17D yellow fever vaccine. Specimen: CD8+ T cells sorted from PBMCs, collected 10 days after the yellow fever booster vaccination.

CDR3 region: CASSVVGVTGELFF. Here the CDR3 DNA reads TGTGCCAGCAGCGTAGTTGGGGTCACCGGGGAGCTGTTTTTT. V gene TRBV9 combines with J gene TRBJ2-2; D uncertain. CDR3 length: 14 residues. Per the germline V gene, CDR1 is SGDLS and CDR2 is YYNGEE. V was trimmed by 0 bases and J by 4 bases, leaving 7 bases between them.